This T cell receptor (beta chain) was sequenced in a study of cytomegalovirus exposure and HLA in healthy donors. Primers included in the PCR were 60 Vbeta and 13 Jbeta primers. Sequencing used immunoSEQ multiplex PCR; TCRdb keeps in-frame clones, though not all of them. The sample shows under 150,000 clones, around three quarters of them seen only once. The V end was cut by 4 bases, the J end by 0 bases, with 15 bases between. The CDR3 spans 16 residues. The germline V gene encodes CDR1 MGHRA and CDR2 YSYEKL. This clone was seen a handful of times. The source material was PBMCs. The chain combines TRBV4-1 with TRBJ1-2; D is unclear. This clonotype originated in a woman aged 50 to 65 in good health and CMV-seronegative. The CDR3: CASSPRGMDSNYGYTF. The CDR3 bases are TGCGCCAGCAGCCCCAGAGGGATGGATTCTAACTATGGCTACACCTTC.